This T cell receptor (beta chain) stems from a study of siplizumab effects on memory and regulatory T cells. Study-level results: A major contribution to the alloresponse seemed to be made by naive T cells, which seemed more diverse than memory cells.

To note about this clone: Its antigen is not known.

The CDR3 spans 14 residues. V lost 4 bases, J lost 3 bases, and 3 bases stayed unmatched. Germline lookup yields CDR1 MNHEY and CDR2 SMNVEV (reference sequence). Each sample yielded approximately 92,000 assayed TCR templates. Repertoires were generated with immunoSEQ multiplex PCR, while TCRdb's copy carries only in-frame clones and drops some. The table has tens of thousands of clones, over 85% seen once. This sequence originates from a human donor in good health. The chain combines TRBV27 with TRBJ2-4, with 7 bases fitting TRBD1. Sequenced: CD8+ T cells sorted from blood. CDR3 sequence: CASSWAGGKNIQYF. Written as DNA, the CDR3 is TGTGCCAGCAGTTGGGCAGGGGGCAAAAACATTCAGTACTTC.